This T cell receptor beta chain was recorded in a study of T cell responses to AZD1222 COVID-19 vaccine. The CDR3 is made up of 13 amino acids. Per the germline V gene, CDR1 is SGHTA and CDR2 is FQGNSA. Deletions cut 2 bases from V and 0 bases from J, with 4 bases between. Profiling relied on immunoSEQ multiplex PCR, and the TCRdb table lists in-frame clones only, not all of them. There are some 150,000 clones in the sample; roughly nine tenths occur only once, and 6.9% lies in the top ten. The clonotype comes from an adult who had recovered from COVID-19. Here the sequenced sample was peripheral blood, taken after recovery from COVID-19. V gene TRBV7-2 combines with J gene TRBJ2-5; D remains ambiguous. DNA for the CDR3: TGTGCCAGCAGCTTATCATACCAAGAGACCCAGTACTTC. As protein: CASSLSYQETQYF.